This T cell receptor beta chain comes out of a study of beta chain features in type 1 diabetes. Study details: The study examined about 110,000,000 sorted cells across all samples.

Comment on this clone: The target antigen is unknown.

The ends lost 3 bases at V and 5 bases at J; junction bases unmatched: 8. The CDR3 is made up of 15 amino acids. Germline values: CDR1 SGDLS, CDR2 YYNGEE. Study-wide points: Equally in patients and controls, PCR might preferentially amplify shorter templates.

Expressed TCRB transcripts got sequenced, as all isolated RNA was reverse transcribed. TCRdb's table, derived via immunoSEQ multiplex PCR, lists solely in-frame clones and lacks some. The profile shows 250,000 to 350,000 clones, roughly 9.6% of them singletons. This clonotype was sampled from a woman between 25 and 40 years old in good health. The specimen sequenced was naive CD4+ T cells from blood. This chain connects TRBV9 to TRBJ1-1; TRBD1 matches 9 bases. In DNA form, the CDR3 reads TGTGCCAGCAGCGGATTCGGGACAGGGAGGACTGAAGCTTTCTTT. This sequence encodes CASSGFGTGRTEAFF.